The rows below give T cell receptor beta chains drawn from one sample of a study of PD-1 blockade in mismatch repair-deficient tumors. The repertoire was sequenced with immunoSEQ multiplex PCR; TCRdb's copy has only in-frame clones and lacks some. The data contain tens of thousands of clones, more than 75% of them singletons. Material: peripheral blood, obtained 4 weeks after starting pembrolizumab. Receptor source: an adult with mismatch repair-deficient cancer. The CDR3 runs from the conserved cysteine through the conserved F or W. The D gene is left open where the match is weak. Not all rows give a size; the values are once, few, many and, for expanded clones, a class.

clone size: -
V gene: TRBV14
J gene: TRBJ2-7
D gene: -
CDR3 protein: CASSQDTGSYEQYF
CDR3 DNA: TGTGCCAGCAGCCAAGACACGGGTTCCTACGAGCAGTACTTC

clone size: -
V gene: TRBV10-3
J gene: TRBJ2-2
D gene: TRBD1
CDR3 protein: CAISDTGQGGELFF
CDR3 DNA: TGTGCCATCAGTGACACTGGACAGGGCGGGGAGCTGTTTTTT

clone size: -
V gene: TRBV27
J gene: TRBJ2-3
D gene: -
CDR3 protein: CASSLQDPSTDTQYF
CDR3 DNA: TGTGCCAGCAGTTTACAAGACCCAAGCACAGATACGCAGTATTTT

clone size: -
V gene: TRBV18
J gene: TRBJ2-5
D gene: TRBD2
CDR3 protein: CASSPKYLSGSQETQYF
CDR3 DNA: TGTGCCAGCTCACCTAAATACCTTAGCGGGTCCCAAGAGACCCAGTACTTC

clone size: -
V gene: TRBV28
J gene: TRBJ2-7
D gene: TRBD2
CDR3 protein: CASSLLAGAGGQYF
CDR3 DNA: TGTGCCAGCAGTTTATTGGCGGGAGCGGGGGGCCAGTACTTC

clone size: once
V gene: TRBV5-4
J gene: TRBJ2-1
D gene: TRBD2
CDR3 protein: CASSLEGGYNEQFF
CDR3 DNA: TGTGCCAGCAGCTTGGAGGGAGGGTACAATGAGCAGTTCTTC

clone size: once
V gene: TRBV28
J gene: TRBJ2-3
D gene: TRBD1
CDR3 protein: CASLQGAEDTQYF
CDR3 DNA: TGTGCCAGCCTACAGGGGGCTGAAGATACGCAGTATTTT

clone size: -
V gene: TRBV29-1
J gene: TRBJ2-1
D gene: TRBD2
CDR3 protein: CSVAGLAGGTYNEQFF
CDR3 DNA: TGCAGCGTTGCCGGACTAGCGGGAGGGACTTACAATGAGCAGTTCTTC

clone size: -
V gene: TRBV27
J gene: TRBJ1-1
D gene: TRBD1
CDR3 protein: CASSPRGDRDTEAFF
CDR3 DNA: TGTGCCAGCAGTCCCCGTGGGGACAGGGACACTGAAGCTTTCTTT

clone size: -
V gene: TRBV19
J gene: TRBJ2-3
D gene: -
CDR3 protein: CASSEGLGTDTQYF
CDR3 DNA: TGTGCCAGTAGTGAGGGTTTAGGTACAGATACGCAGTATTTT

clone size: -
V gene: TRBV5-6
J gene: TRBJ2-7
D gene: TRBD2
CDR3 protein: CASSSGTSRLYEQYF
CDR3 DNA: TGTGCCAGCAGCTCCGGGACTAGTCGACTCTACGAGCAGTACTTC

clone size: -
V gene: TRBV19
J gene: TRBJ2-2
D gene: -
CDR3 protein: CASSMRRQAGTGELFF
CDR3 DNA: TGTGCCAGTAGTATGAGGAGGCAGGCGGGCACCGGGGAGCTGTTTTTT

clone size: once
V gene: TRBV6-1
J gene: TRBJ2-1
D gene: -
CDR3 protein: CASREGSQRSVNEQFF
CDR3 DNA: TGTGCCAGCCGTGAGGGGTCCCAGCGGAGCGTCAATGAGCAGTTCTTC

clone size: -
V gene: TRBV14
J gene: TRBJ1-4
D gene: -
CDR3 protein: CASSLGMGEKLFF
CDR3 DNA: TGTGCCAGCAGCCTCGGCATGGGGGAAAAACTGTTTTTT

clone size: -
V gene: TRBV27
J gene: TRBJ2-7
D gene: -
CDR3 protein: CASSLSPSTYEQYF
CDR3 DNA: TGTGCCAGCAGTTTATCCCCGTCCACCTACGAGCAGTACTTC

clone size: -
V gene: TRBV4-3
J gene: TRBJ2-7
D gene: TRBD2
CDR3 protein: CASSSGLAGTSEQYF
CDR3 DNA: TGCGCCAGCAGCTCGGGACTAGCGGGAACCTCCGAGCAGTACTTC

clone size: -
V gene: TRBV7-8
J gene: TRBJ2-7
D gene: TRBD2
CDR3 protein: CASSLVSGSSYEQYF
CDR3 DNA: TGTGCCAGCAGCTTAGTAAGCGGGAGCTCCTACGAGCAGTACTTC

clone size: -
V gene: TRBV6-1
J gene: TRBJ2-4
D gene: TRBD2
CDR3 protein: CASSGGLAGGADIQYF
CDR3 DNA: TGTGCCAGCAGTGGCGGGCTAGCGGGAGGTGCAGACATTCAGTACTTC

clone size: few
V gene: TRBV19
J gene: TRBJ2-2
D gene: -
CDR3 protein: CASSPLRAGDTGELFF
CDR3 DNA: TGTGCCAGTAGCCCCCTTCGGGCGGGTGACACCGGGGAGCTGTTTTTT

clone size: once
V gene: TRBV5-1
J gene: TRBJ2-2
D gene: -
CDR3 protein: CASSLESGTGELFF
CDR3 DNA: TGCGCCAGCAGCTTGGAGTCAGGGACCGGGGAGCTGTTTTTT

clone size: few
V gene: TRBV9
J gene: TRBJ2-7
D gene: TRBD2
CDR3 protein: CASSASGLPNSYEQYF
CDR3 DNA: TGTGCCAGCAGCGCCTCGGGACTACCTAACTCCTACGAGCAGTACTTC

clone size: -
V gene: TRBV27
J gene: TRBJ2-7
D gene: TRBD2
CDR3 protein: CATRTSGRPYEQYF
CDR3 DNA: TGTGCCACCCGGACTAGCGGGCGTCCCTACGAGCAGTACTTC

clone size: -
V gene: TRBV19
J gene: TRBJ1-2
D gene: -
CDR3 protein: CASSIPGLSLYGYTF
CDR3 DNA: TGTGCCAGTAGTATACCAGGGCTCTCCCTCTATGGCTACACCTTC

clone size: once
V gene: TRBV6-5
J gene: TRBJ2-7
D gene: TRBD2
CDR3 protein: CASIRAGEDEQYF
CDR3 DNA: TGTGCCAGCATACGAGCGGGAGAAGACGAGCAGTACTTC

clone size: -
V gene: TRBV6-1
J gene: TRBJ2-1
D gene: -
CDR3 protein: CASIVRQAYNEQFF
CDR3 DNA: TGTGCCAGCATCGTTAGACAGGCTTACAATGAGCAGTTCTTC

clone size: -
V gene: TRBV12-5
J gene: TRBJ2-6
D gene: -
CDR3 protein: CASGLDREISGANVLTF
CDR3 DNA: TGTGCTAGTGGTTTGGACAGGGAGATATCTGGGGCCAACGTCCTGACTTTC

clone size: -
V gene: TRBV10-1
J gene: TRBJ2-3
D gene: -
CDR3 protein: CASSEGGRDTQYF
CDR3 DNA: TGCGCCAGCAGTGAGGGGGGTCGGGATACGCAGTATTTT

clone size: -
V gene: TRBV7-9
J gene: TRBJ1-5
D gene: -
CDR3 protein: CASSLPGSNQPQHF
CDR3 DNA: TGTGCCAGCAGCTTACCCGGAAGCAATCAGCCCCAGCATTTT

clone size: -
V gene: TRBV30
J gene: TRBJ2-1
D gene: TRBD1
CDR3 protein: CAWSAGTGVRNEQFF
CDR3 DNA: TGTGCCTGGAGTGCCGGGACAGGGGTCCGCAATGAGCAGTTCTTC